This T cell receptor beta chain was captured in a study of cytomegalovirus exposure and HLA in healthy donors. Study details: Roughly 80 million unique TCRs from HLA-typed donors made up an early data release.

This clone has just one count. The antigen is undetermined. PCR primers comprised 60 Vbeta and 13 Jbeta primers. The assay was immunoSEQ multiplex PCR, and TCRdb's table has in-frame clones only and misses some. The table lists 200,000 to 250,000 clones, 79% of them singletons. V trimming: 6 bases; J trimming: 5 bases; junction bases outside the gene matches: 8. Germline loops: CDR1 MNHEY, CDR2 SVGAGI. The CDR3 has 15 amino acids. Notes on the study in general: Later work showed greater clonal expansion in HLA-associated TCR beta chains than in equally common others. As a later analysis showed, a missense DCLRE1C variant was linked to trimming of TCR beta V- and J-genes.

The chain links TRBV6-5 to TRBJ1-5, with TRBD1 identical over 9 bases. The TCR sequence derives from a middle-aged man in good health and CMV-seronegative. Sequences were obtained from PBMCs. CDR3 in amino acids: CASRQQGARDQPQHF. The CDR3 coding sequence is TGTGCCAGCAGACAACAGGGGGCGCGTGATCAGCCCCAGCATTTT.